This TCR beta chain appears in the sequencing data of a study of blood T cell repertoires in COVID-19. This CDR3 is built from 17 residues. CDR1 and CDR2 from the germline V gene are MDHEN and SYDVKM. Trimming cost V 4 bases and J 4 bases; bases outside gene matches: 9. Assay: immunoSEQ multiplex PCR; the TCRdb copy retains only in-frame clones and omits some. The sample gives roughly 250,000 clones, 87% of which show up once; more than 5% is in the top ten. Participants spanned ages about 18 to 100 years and resided in roughly 26 US areas. The chain employs TRBV28 and TRBJ2-2, with 10 bases lining up with TRBD2. Sequencing was performed on PBMCs or T cells enriched from blood (not recorded which). The sequence was obtained from a woman in her twenties or thirties with acute COVID-19. CDR3 loop: CASSSPPGLAFTGELFF. DNA of the CDR3: TGTGCCAGCAGTTCCCCTCCGGGACTAGCGTTCACCGGGGAGCTGTTTTTT.